What follows are 32 T cell receptor beta chains derived from one specimen sequenced in a study of shared clonotypes between healthy human individuals. Clones were sequenced by immunoSEQ multiplex PCR, and TCRdb holds only the in-frame ones, with some missing. The top ten hold 0.3% to 0.45% of the sample, which has approximately 2,300,000 clones, around 90% seen once. The source material was naive CD4+ T cells from PBMCs. Subset in this sample: CD45RA+ positively selected. The source of these receptors is a man between 18 and 35 years old in good health. Some clones in this sample may be carry-over from other donors' samples.

The chain carries TRBV25-1 and TRBJ2-7; 8 bases agree with TRBD2. Germline V gene lookup returns CDR1 MGHDK and CDR2 SYGVNS. The CDR3 has 15 amino acids. Trimming at V came to 6 bases and at J to 7 bases, leaving 14 bases not matched to a gene. The CDR3 nucleotides read TGTGCCAGCAGATCTCTCGGTTGGCTAGCGGGTGAGCAGTACTTC. It specifies CASRSLGWLAGEQYF.

This chain connects TRBV2 to TRBJ1-1; no clear D. Germline V gene sequence: CDR1 SNHLY, CDR2 FYNNEI. The CDR3 is 13 residues long. V lost 1 base and J lost 4, with 7 bases in between. CDR3: CASSEVRSTEAFF. In DNA, the CDR3 is TGTGCCAGCAGTGAAGTAAGAAGCACTGAAGCTTTCTTT.

This sequence joins TRBV6-5 and TRBJ1-1; unclear D gene. Germline CDR1 is MNHEY and CDR2 is SVGAGI. The germline V and J ends were trimmed by 2 bases and 8 bases, with 12 bases remaining between them. This CDR3 contains 13 residues. CDR3 residues: CASSYGPDREAFF. CDR3 bases: TGTGCCAGCAGTTACGGTCCAGATAGAGAAGCTTTCTTT.

The genes are TRBV7-6 and TRBJ2-7; 7 nucleotides align to TRBD2. Germline trimming cut 5 bases from V and 4 bases from J; bases unmatched to any gene: 11. The CDR3 runs to 15 residues. Per germline, CDR1 SGHVS and CDR2 FNYEAQ. CDR3 sequence: CASSHGTTPSYEQYF. The CDR3 nucleotides read TGTGCCAGCAGCCACGGGACTACACCCTCGTACGAGCAGTACTTC.

This chain joins TRBV5-1 and TRBJ2-1, with 10 bases identical to TRBD1. Germline V gene lookup returns CDR1 SGHRS and CDR2 YFSETQ. This CDR3 spans 13 amino acids. The junction had 5 bases not matched to a gene; V was cut back by 4 bases and J by 10 bases. This CDR3 reads CASSHGTGDEQFF. The CDR3 DNA reads as TGCGCCAGCAGCCATGGGACAGGGGACGAGCAGTTCTTC.

This clone was seen a few times. V and J are TRBV6-5 and TRBJ1-5; no definite D call. Trimming stripped 8 bases from V and 4 bases from J, with 9 bases between. The CDR3 is 12 amino acids. Germline loops: CDR1 MNHEY, CDR2 SVGAGI. The DNA for the CDR3 is TGTGCCAGCGGCGCGGGAAATCAGCCCCAGCATTTT. Translated: CASGAGNQPQHF.

This clone has just one count. This chain uses TRBV7-2 with TRBJ2-6; no firm D call. Germline values: CDR1 SGHTA, CDR2 FQGNSA. This CDR3 is 15 amino acids long. V dropped 0 bases and J dropped 1 base, with 4 bases sitting between them. CDR3 protein: CASSLASSGANVLTF. The CDR3 DNA follows: TGTGCCAGCAGCTTAGCGAGTTCTGGGGCCAACGTCCTGACTTTC.

The chain carries TRBV7-8 and TRBJ2-7, with TRBD2 identical over 8 bases. J gave up 7 bases and V 4 bases, and 9 bases lay outside the gene matches. CDR3 length: 14 residues. The V gene's germline CDR1 is SGHVS and CDR2 FQNEAQ. Here the CDR3 DNA reads TGTGCCAGCAGCTCCCGACTAGCGCCTCGAGAGCAGTACTTC. As protein: CASSSRLAPREQYF. The full variable domain, with the rest looked up from reference TRBV7-8 and TRBJ2-7, is GAGVSQSPRYKVAKRGQDVALRCDPISGHVSLFWYQQALGQGPEFLTYFQNEAQLDKSGLPSDRFFAERPEGSVSTLKIQRTQQEDSAVYLCASSSRLAPREQYFGPGTRLTVT.

This sequence joins TRBV7-2 and TRBJ1-1; 8 bases line up with TRBD1. Germline V lookup: CDR1 SGHTA, CDR2 FQGNSA. Unmatched junction bases numbered 7, after V lost 5 bases and J lost 8 bases. The CDR3 length is 13 residues. CDR3: CASSDRDRQEAFF. In DNA, the CDR3 is TGTGCCAGCAGCGACCGGGACAGGCAAGAAGCTTTCTTT.

J is TRBJ2-1 and V is TRBV4-2, with D possibly TRBD2 on 6 matching bases. The CDR3 consists of 16 residues. Deletions cut 1 base from V and 0 bases from J, with 10 bases between. Germline CDR1 and CDR2: LGHNA and YNFKEQ. This CDR3 reads CASSQATEGSYNEQFF. The CDR3 coding sequence is TGTGCCAGCAGCCAAGCGACGGAGGGCTCCTACAATGAGCAGTTCTTC.

The chain joins TRBV27 to TRBJ2-1; maybe TRBD2 (6 bases). Germline lookup yields CDR1 MNHEY and CDR2 SMNVEV (reference sequence). CDR3 size: 15 residues. V shed 7 bases and J shed 0 bases, with 13 bases lying between them. The CDR3 DNA reads TGTGCCAGCAACTTAGCGGCCAGCTCCTACAATGAGCAGTTCTTC. Translation gives CASNLAASSYNEQFF.

Note on this clone: This may be a read error: a much more frequent sequence differs by one nucleotide. The CDR3 loop reads CASSEQYEQYF. CDR3 in DNA: TGTGCCAGCAGTGAACAGTACGAGCAGTACTTC. V usage is TRBV25-1 and J usage is TRBJ2-7, with D unresolved. This CDR3 has 11 residues. Germline V gene lookup returns CDR1 MGHDK and CDR2 SYGVNS. Trimming shortened V by 2 bases and J by 4 bases, and 3 bases separated the two germline ends.

V is TRBV11-2 and J is TRBJ2-1; D unresolved. Germline-derived CDR1 and CDR2 are SGHAT and FQNNGV. The CDR3 length is 13 residues. Trimming cost V 1 base and J 7 bases, with 8 bases left between them. Here the CDR3 reads CASSLVDPNEQFF. CDR3 DNA sequence: TGTGCCAGCAGCTTAGTAGACCCAAATGAGCAGTTCTTC.

The chain joins TRBV5-8 to TRBJ2-7; possible D gene TRBD2, 5 bases. The germline V and J ends were trimmed by 0 bases and 1 base, with 8 bases remaining between them. This CDR3 contains 14 residues. Germline CDR1 and CDR2: SGHTS and YDEGEE. The CDR3 region has the DNA TGTGCCAGCAGCTTGGAACTAGTATCCTACGAGCAGTACTTC. It codes for CASSLELVSYEQYF.

V usage is TRBV2 and J usage is TRBJ2-1, with 10 positions matching TRBD2. With V trimmed by 4 bases and J by 7 bases, 7 bases remained unmatched. The CDR3 length is 15 residues. Germline V gives CDR1 SNHLY, CDR2 FYNNEI. The CDR3 loop reads CASSAWGLALNEQFF. DNA for the CDR3: TGTGCCAGCAGTGCCTGGGGACTAGCGCTTAATGAGCAGTTCTTC.

The chain joins TRBV18 to TRBJ2-7; 8 bases map to TRBD2. Germline V CDR1 and CDR2: KGHSH, LQKENI. The CDR3 contains 15 residues. V was clipped by 5 bases and J by 2 bases; unmatched bases: 8. This CDR3 reads CASSKGSGTAYEQYF. DNA of the CDR3: TGTGCCAGCTCAAAAGGTAGCGGGACGGCCTACGAGCAGTACTTC. The whole variable domain, filled in from reference TRBV18 and TRBJ2-7, reads NAGVMQNPRHLVRRRGQEARLRCSPMKGHSHVYWYRQLPEEGLKFMVYLQKENIIDESGMPKERFSAEFPKEGPSILRIQQVVRGDSAAYFCASSKGSGTAYEQYFGPGTRLTVT.

This chain uses TRBV6-5 with TRBJ1-1; D is ambiguous. The CDR3 contains 12 residues. CDR1 is MNHEY, CDR2 SVGAGI, per germline. Trimming took 10 bases from V and 1 from J, leaving 10 bases between them. The CDR3 region is CAIGVENTEAFF. CDR3 coding DNA: TGTGCCATCGGTGTGGAGAACACTGAAGCTTTCTTT.

V is TRBV5-5 and J is TRBJ2-7, with TRBD1 identical over 7 bases. CDR1 and CDR2 (germline): SGHKS, YYEKEE (reference sequence). V was pared by 4 bases and J by 1 base, with 5 bases of the junction left unmatched. There are 14 residues in the CDR3. The CDR3 loop reads CASSKGDSSYEQYF. The CDR3 DNA follows: TGTGCCAGCAGCAAAGGGGACAGTTCCTACGAGCAGTACTTC.

The V gene is TRBV4-2, the J gene TRBJ2-1; D not certain. Germline values: CDR1 LGHNA, CDR2 YNFKEQ. Between the trimmed V and J ends, which lost 5 bases and 5 bases, there was a span of 10 bases. The CDR3 runs to 13 residues. CDR3 sequence reads: CASSILRDNEQFF. The CDR3 DNA is TGTGCCAGCAGCATTTTACGGGACAATGAGCAGTTCTTC.

The V and J genes are TRBV7-6 and TRBJ2-5; D call uncertain. CDR3 length equals 12 residues. The germline V and J ends were trimmed by 4 bases and 5 bases, with 8 bases remaining between them. Germline V lookup: CDR1 SGHVS, CDR2 FNYEAQ. CDR3 nucleotides: TGTGCCAGCAGCTCCCCAGGCGAGACCCAGTACTTC. This gives the protein CASSSPGETQYF.

The chain combines TRBV29-1 with TRBJ2-3, with D uncertain. The CDR3 is made up of 13 amino acids. Germline V gene lookup returns CDR1 SQVTM and CDR2 ANQGSEA. Trimming removed 7 bases from V and 6 bases from J, with 17 bases in between. The CDR3 spells CSGRLGPYDTQYF. The CDR3 DNA reads TGCAGCGGCCGTCTCGGACCGTACGATACGCAGTATTTT.

The gene calls are TRBV5-4 and TRBJ2-2; no definite D call. V was cut by 1 base and J by 0 bases, with 10 bases left in between. Per the germline V gene, CDR1 is SGHNT and CDR2 is YYREEE (reference sequence). The CDR3 is 16 amino acids. CDR3 amino acids: CASSLRAAANTGELFF. CDR3 bases: TGTGCCAGCAGCTTGCGGGCAGCCGCGAACACCGGGGAGCTGTTTTTT.

This clone was recorded once. Other DNA sequences of this sample code for an identical CDR3. This chain uses TRBV28 with TRBJ1-3; D unclear. Trimming removed 4 bases at V and 0 bases at J, with 7 bases between. The CDR3 runs to 14 residues. In germline, CDR1 is MDHEN, CDR2 SYDVKM. The DNA for the CDR3 is TGTGCCAGCAGTTCGGGGATCTCTGGAAACACCATATATTTT. It yields the protein CASSSGISGNTIYF.

The J gene is TRBJ2-7, the V gene TRBV27; D call uncertain. Between the trimmed V and J ends, which lost 5 bases and 2 bases, there was a span of 1 base. The CDR3 extends over 10 amino acids. Germline V gives CDR1 MNHEY, CDR2 SMNVEV (reference sequence). The CDR3, as DNA: TGTGCCAGCAGTCCCTACGAGCAGTACTTC. This sequence encodes CASSPYEQYF.

A remark on this clone: This sample also contains other DNA sequences that code for the same CDR3. The chain has TRBV10-3 and TRBJ2-3, with D possibly matching TRBD2 (6 bases). CDR1 and CDR2 (germline): ENHRY, SYGVKD. CDR3 length equals 14 residues. Trimming took off 6 bases at V and 0 bases at J, with 10 bases between the two ends. The CDR3 here is CAISPGLSTDTQYF. DNA for the CDR3: TGTGCCATCAGCCCGGGACTCAGCACAGATACGCAGTATTTT.

The chain joins TRBV29-1 to TRBJ1-2, with TRBD1 identical over 12 bases. The CDR3 length is 14 residues. Germline V gene sequence: CDR1 SQVTM, CDR2 ANQGSEA. Trimming removed 4 bases from V and 4 bases from J; junction bases left unmatched: 4. CDR3 nucleotide sequence: TGCAGCGTTGGGGACAGGGGGCGTGTCTATGGCTACACCTTC. Residues: CSVGDRGRVYGYTF.

The rearrangement links TRBV19 to TRBJ2-2; 8 bases map to TRBD2. V was clipped by 5 bases and J by 6 bases; unmatched bases: 8. This CDR3 has 15 residues. Germline CDR1 reads LNHDA; CDR2 reads SQIVND (reference sequence). As DNA, the CDR3 is TGTGCCAGTAGTGGAAGCGGGAGTATCCCCGGGGAGCTGTTTTTT. Translated: CASSGSGSIPGELFF.

The CDR3, as DNA: TGTGCCAGCAGCAAAGGTGAAGGCGGGGAGCTGTTTTTT. Residues: CASSKGEGGELFF. This chain links TRBV21-1 with TRBJ2-2. TRBV21-1 constitutes a pseudogene. The CDR3 spans 13 residues.

The rearrangement joins TRBV5-8 to TRBJ2-5; D is tentatively TRBD1 or TRBD2 (5 bases each). V was shortened by 0 bases and J by 2 bases, with 14 bases between the two germline ends. Germline CDR1 is SGHTS and CDR2 is YDEGEE. The CDR3 is made up of 16 amino acids. The CDR3 sequence: CASSLGGPGPQETQYF. DNA of the CDR3: TGTGCCAGCAGCTTGGGCGGACCGGGACCACAAGAGACCCAGTACTTC.

The chain has TRBV9 and TRBJ1-1; D unresolved. CDR3 length equals 12 residues. Deletions cut 6 bases from V and 3 bases from J, with 9 bases between. Germline V gene sequence: CDR1 SGDLS, CDR2 YYNGEE. The CDR3 protein is CASTRTDTEAFF. CDR3 bases: TGTGCCAGCACCCGAACCGACACTGAAGCTTTCTTT. The entire variable domain, with the rest obtained from reference TRBV9 and TRBJ1-1, is as follows: DSGVTQTPKHLITATGQRVTLRCSPRSGDLSVYWYQQSLDQGLQFLIQYYNGEERAKGNILERFSAQQFPDLHSELNLSSLELGDSALYFCASTRTDTEAFFGQGTRLTVV.

The CDR3 is CAISAPNQPQHF. CDR3 sequence (DNA): TGTGCCATCAGCGCTCCTAATCAGCCCCAGCATTTT. The chain has TRBV10-3 and TRBJ1-5; D call uncertain. This CDR3 spans 12 amino acids. Trimming shortened V by 6 bases and J by 4 bases, and 7 bases separated the two germline ends. Germline V lookup: CDR1 ENHRY, CDR2 SYGVKD.

Here the CDR3 DNA reads TGTGCCAGCAGCGTAGACCTCGCCACAGATACGCAGTATTTT. Its translation is CASSVDLATDTQYF. The chain carries TRBV9 and TRBJ2-3; D uncertain. Germline CDR1 and CDR2: SGDLS and YYNGEE. The CDR3 sequence is 14 residues long. Trimming pared 0 bases from V and 2 bases from J, leaving 7 bases between.